This T cell receptor beta chain was documented in a study of blood T cell repertoires in COVID-19. Study processing details: Amplifying reference gene primers gave estimates of nucleated cell counts. TCRdb's copy holds only in-frame clones and misses some; the assay was immunoSEQ multiplex PCR. V, J and clone size derive from that table, while D and trimming were established from the DNA sequence. The sample has around 190,000 clones, less than 90% seen once; the top ten hold 3.2%. Participants were aged about 18 to 100 years, lived in 20 to 30 US areas, and enrolled virtually. This TCR was recovered from a woman aged 25 to 39 who had been exposed to COVID-19. Sequencing used PBMCs or T cells enriched from blood (not recorded which).

Here the CDR3 DNA reads TGTGCCAGCAGTGCCGAGTCCTATAATTCACCCCTCCACTTT. It is translated as CASSAESYNSPLHF. V and J are TRBV6-4 and TRBJ1-6; D ambiguous. From germline, CDR1 is MRHNA and CDR2 SNTAGT. CDR3 length: 14 amino acids. Trimming left V 4 bases short and J 1 base short, with 5 bases between.